This T cell receptor beta chain was retrieved from a study of human T cells and chemical hapten exposure (dated by TCRdb to about 2021). About the study as a whole: Libraries were pooled for sequencing, and per-sample TCR yields varied mainly because of small differences in library volumes within the pool. From each blood RNA sample, both TCR alpha and TCR beta chains were sequenced. The study tracked peripheral blood TCR repertoire changes in vivo during primary and secondary sensitization to the hapten diphenylcyclopropenone (DPC) in alopecia patients.

Comments on this clonotype: Its antigen remains unidentified. It has no much larger one-base neighbor in the sample; base qualities were not kept.

Interpreted using the paper, the time point label stands for: healthy volunteer bleed at 2 weeks. Total RNA was extracted from unfractionated whole blood collected in Tempus Blood RNA tubes. A handful of healthy volunteers were used as TCR sequencing controls and were bled at day 0, 2 weeks and 6 weeks. Counted from cysteine to phenylalanine, this CDR3 has 14 amino acids. The DNA shown is the 42-base CDR3, in frame from base 1. V is reduced by 3 bases and J by 6 bases, leaving a spacing of 15 bases between them. Sequences SGDLS (CDR1) and YYNGEE (CDR2) are obtained from the germline V gene. General conclusions and limits of the study: After repeated subsampling, the strength of the expansion versus patch-test correlation and the threshold at which it became significant changed. No change with DPC sensitization was found in the number of TCRs above 1 in 1000 frequency, and no evidence of global repertoire structure alterations was found.

The method behind the library was RACE. Sequencing took place on a NextSeq 500. Library preparation attached unique molecular identifiers to individual cDNA molecules for quantitative, reproducible TCR counting. Per the authors' processing: Samples had a median of roughly 100,000 TCRs, with a range from about 20,000 to 690,600. V, J and CDR3 annotation of the TCR reads was carried out using the Decombinator software suite. For PS versus PT1 abundance plots, all samples were subsampled to the same number of TCRs (28,000). TCRs were defined as expanded if absent before sensitization and observed at least eight times at the 2-week time point. TCRdb's own reprocessing of the public reads used fastp at Q25 and MiXCR and kept productive beta chains. Records with the same CDR3 protein are collapsed into one entry carrying the most frequent genes and DNA. TCRdb, not the authors, supplied the V and J calls. This sample holds about 46,000 distinct CDR3 sequences; around 4% were observed only once. Of the sample, roughly 1.6% falls within the top ten clones.

Sequencing input: whole blood. This TCR was recovered from a female donor in good health. Some clones in this sample may be carry-over from other donors' samples. The chain is made from TRBV9 and TRBJ1-1; the D region possibly corresponds to TRBD1 (6 bases align). The CDR3 is CASSEGEGWSEAFF. The nucleotides are TGTGCCAGCAGCGAGGGGGAGGGGTGGTCTGAAGCTTTCTTT.